These T cell receptor beta chains were read from a single sample in a study of beta chain features in type 1 diabetes. Profiled with immunoSEQ multiplex PCR; TCRdb holds only in-frame clones, not every one. The table lists 500,000 to 650,000 clones, 9.5% to 15% of them singletons. The sample taken for sequencing was naive CD4+ T cells from blood. The source is a man younger than 40 with type 1 diabetes. The conserved cysteine and the conserved F or W are not part of the CDR3 here.

v_gene	j_gene	CDR3aa
TRBV9	TRBJ1-3	ASSIQANSGNTIY
TRBV30	TRBJ2-3	AWSVWGDGTDTQY
TRBV7-9	TRBJ2-5	ASSLAQETQY
TRBV27	TRBJ1-6	ATSGTKGRSPLH
TRBV7-2	TRBJ2-2	ASSFGLQAGELF
TRBV5-1	TRBJ2-7	ASSRDGFYEQY
TRBV15	TRBJ1-2	ATSRTGFDYGYT
TRBV2	TRBJ2-1	ASSYDYNEQF
TRBV7-8	TRBJ2-3	ASSLRDSSTDTQY
TRBV5-1	TRBJ2-6	ASSRQGAPGANVLT
TRBV6-5	TRBJ1-1	ASSYSTQDNTEAF
TRBV7-2	TRBJ1-4	ASSWGQGYNEKLF
TRBV18	TRBJ1-3	ASSPPLSGNTIY
TRBV2	TRBJ2-4	ASSAQGENIQY
TRBV10-3	TRBJ1-1	AISGSSRERDTEAF
TRBV6-1	TRBJ2-2	ASTSGTANTGELF
TRBV4-2	TRBJ2-3	ASSQERGAADTQY
TRBV5-1	TRBJ2-1	ASSLAVRGQGKNEQF
TRBV6-5	TRBJ2-7	ASSYSWDTSGEQY
TRBV5-1	TRBJ1-2	ASSLRVNGDYGYT
TRBV6-1	TRBJ1-1	ASPGTPMSTEAF
TRBV4-2	TRBJ2-2	ASSQRTQNTGELF
TRBV9	TRBJ1-2	ASSVPGNYGYT
TRBV18	TRBJ2-3	ASSPIASTDTQY
TRBV13	TRBJ2-7	ASSYGGTKYEQY
TRBV5-4	TRBJ2-1	ASSAGTSDEQF
TRBV19	TRBJ2-1	ASLTGAGEREQF
TRBV10-3	TRBJ2-7	AIEPDGLSYEQY
TRBV7-9	TRBJ1-2	ASSLEPSNYGYT